The present entry profiles one T cell receptor (beta chain) with its context. TCRdb keeps only in-frame clones here, not all; method: immunoSEQ multiplex PCR. This table holds 36,000 or so clones, 88% found once. The data are from a study of T cell changes during pregnancy in multiple sclerosis. CDR1 MDHEN and CDR2 SYDVKM come from the germline V gene. The CDR3 is 14 amino acids. Deletions cut 6 bases from V and 6 bases from J, with 17 bases between. The clonotype comes from a female donor with multiple sclerosis, enrolled in a pregnancy study. The specimen was CD4+ T cells from peripheral blood mononuclear cells, collected in the first trimester of pregnancy. The J gene is TRBJ1-2, the V gene TRBV28; no definite D call. CDR3 protein: CASRQGSQRDGYTF. The CDR3, as DNA: TGTGCCAGCAGACAAGGATCCCAACGGGATGGCTACACCTTC.